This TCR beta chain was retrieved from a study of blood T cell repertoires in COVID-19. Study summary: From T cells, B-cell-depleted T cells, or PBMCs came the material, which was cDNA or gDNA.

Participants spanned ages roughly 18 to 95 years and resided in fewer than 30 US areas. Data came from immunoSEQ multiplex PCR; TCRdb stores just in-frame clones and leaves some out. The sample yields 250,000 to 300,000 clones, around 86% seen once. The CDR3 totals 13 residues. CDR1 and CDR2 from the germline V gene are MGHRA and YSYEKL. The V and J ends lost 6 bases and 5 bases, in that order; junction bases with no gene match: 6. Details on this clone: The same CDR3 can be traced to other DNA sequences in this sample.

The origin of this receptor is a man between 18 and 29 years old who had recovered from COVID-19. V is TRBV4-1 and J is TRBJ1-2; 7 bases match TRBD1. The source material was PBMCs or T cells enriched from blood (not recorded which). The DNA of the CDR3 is TGCGCCAGCAGGAGGACAGGAGATTATGGCTACACCTTC. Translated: CASRRTGDYGYTF.